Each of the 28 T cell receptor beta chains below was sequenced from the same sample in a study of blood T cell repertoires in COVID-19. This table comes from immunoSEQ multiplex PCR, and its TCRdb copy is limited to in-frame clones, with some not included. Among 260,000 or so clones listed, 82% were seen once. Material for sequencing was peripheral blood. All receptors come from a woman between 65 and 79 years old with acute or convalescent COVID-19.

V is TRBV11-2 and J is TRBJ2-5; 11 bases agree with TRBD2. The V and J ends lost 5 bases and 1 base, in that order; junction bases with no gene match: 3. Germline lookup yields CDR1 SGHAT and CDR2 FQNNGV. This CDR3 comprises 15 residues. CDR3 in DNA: TGTGCCAGCAGCCGGACTAGCGGGCCCCAAGAGACCCAGTACTTC. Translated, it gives CASSRTSGPQETQYF.

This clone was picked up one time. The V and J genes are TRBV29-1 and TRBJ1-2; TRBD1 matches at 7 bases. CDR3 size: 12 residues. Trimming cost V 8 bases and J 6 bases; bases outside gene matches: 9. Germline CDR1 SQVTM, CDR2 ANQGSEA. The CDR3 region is CSSGEGADGYTF. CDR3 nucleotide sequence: TGCAGCTCAGGCGAGGGGGCGGATGGCTACACCTTC.

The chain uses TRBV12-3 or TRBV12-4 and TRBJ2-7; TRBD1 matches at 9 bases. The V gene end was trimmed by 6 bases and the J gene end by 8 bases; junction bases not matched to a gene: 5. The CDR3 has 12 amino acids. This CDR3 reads CASRTQGAKQYF. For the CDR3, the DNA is TGTGCCAGCAGGACACAGGGGGCAAAGCAGTACTTC.

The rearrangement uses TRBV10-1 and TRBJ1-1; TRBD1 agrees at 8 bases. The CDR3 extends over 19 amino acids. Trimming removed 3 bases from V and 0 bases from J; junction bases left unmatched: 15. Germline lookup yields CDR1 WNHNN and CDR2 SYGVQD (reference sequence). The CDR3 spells CASSDRLGQGKFMNTEAFF. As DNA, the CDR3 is TGCGCCAGCAGTGACCGCCTTGGACAGGGCAAATTCATGAACACTGAAGCTTTCTTT.

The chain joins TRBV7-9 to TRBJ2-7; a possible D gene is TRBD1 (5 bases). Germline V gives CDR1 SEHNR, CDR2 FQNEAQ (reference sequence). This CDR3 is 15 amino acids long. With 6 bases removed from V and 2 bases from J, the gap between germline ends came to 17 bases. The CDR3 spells CASSRPGRATYEQYF. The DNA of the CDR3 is TGTGCCAGCAGTCGTCCAGGCAGGGCAACCTACGAGCAGTACTTC.

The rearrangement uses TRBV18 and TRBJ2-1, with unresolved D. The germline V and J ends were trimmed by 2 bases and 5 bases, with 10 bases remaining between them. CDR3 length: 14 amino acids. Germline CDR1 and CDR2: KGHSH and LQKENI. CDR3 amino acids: CASSPKNRDNEQFF. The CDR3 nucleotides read TGTGCCAGCTCACCAAAGAACAGAGACAATGAGCAGTTCTTC.

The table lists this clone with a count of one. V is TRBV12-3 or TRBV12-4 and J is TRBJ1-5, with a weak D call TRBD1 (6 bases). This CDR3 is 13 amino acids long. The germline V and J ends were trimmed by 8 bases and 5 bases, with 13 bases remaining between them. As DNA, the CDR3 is TGTGCCAGCGGATCAGGGGTGGATCAGCCCCAGCATTTT. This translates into CASGSGVDQPQHF.

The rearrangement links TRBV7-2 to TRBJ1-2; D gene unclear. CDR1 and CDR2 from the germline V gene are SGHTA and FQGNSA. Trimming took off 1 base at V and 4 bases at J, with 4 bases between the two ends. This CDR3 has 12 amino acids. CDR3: CASSLEAYGYTF. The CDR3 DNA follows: TGTGCCAGCAGCTTAGAAGCCTATGGCTACACCTTC.

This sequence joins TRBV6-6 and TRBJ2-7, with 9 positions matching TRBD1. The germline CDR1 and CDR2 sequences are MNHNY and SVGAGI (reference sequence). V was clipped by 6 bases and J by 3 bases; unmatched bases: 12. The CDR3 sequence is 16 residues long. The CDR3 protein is CASSRLPGQGNYEQYF. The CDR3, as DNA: TGTGCCAGCAGCCGACTTCCGGGACAGGGAAACTACGAGCAGTACTTC.

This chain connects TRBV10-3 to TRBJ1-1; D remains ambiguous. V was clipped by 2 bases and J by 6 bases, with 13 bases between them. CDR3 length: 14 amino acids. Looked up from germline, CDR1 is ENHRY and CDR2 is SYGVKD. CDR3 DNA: TGTGCCATCAGTGAGACGCTCGCGCAGGCTGAAGCTTTCTTT. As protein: CAISETLAQAEAFF.

The CDR3 region has the DNA TGTGCCATCAGTGAGTCCGCCACCTTTGCGGGGAATTCACCCCTCCACTTT. The encoded protein is CAISESATFAGNSPLHF. V and J are TRBV10-3 and TRBJ1-6; D is unclear. CDR1 and CDR2 (germline): ENHRY, SYGVKD. V lost 0 bases, J lost 7 bases, and 16 bases lay in between. This CDR3 is built from 17 residues.

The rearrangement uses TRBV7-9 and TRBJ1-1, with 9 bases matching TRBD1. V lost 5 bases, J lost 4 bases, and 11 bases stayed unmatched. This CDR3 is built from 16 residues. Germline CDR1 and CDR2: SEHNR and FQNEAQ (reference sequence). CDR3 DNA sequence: TGTGCCAGCAGCCGCATATCGCCGGGACAGGGCACTGAAGCTTTCTTT. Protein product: CASSRISPGQGTEAFF.

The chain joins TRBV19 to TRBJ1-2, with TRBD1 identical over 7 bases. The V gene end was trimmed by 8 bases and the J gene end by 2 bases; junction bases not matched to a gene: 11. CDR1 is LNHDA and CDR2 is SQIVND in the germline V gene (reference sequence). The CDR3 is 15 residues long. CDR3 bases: TGTGCCAGTGGCTCACCAGGGGGGTCGAACTATGGCTACACCTTC. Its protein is CASGSPGGSNYGYTF.

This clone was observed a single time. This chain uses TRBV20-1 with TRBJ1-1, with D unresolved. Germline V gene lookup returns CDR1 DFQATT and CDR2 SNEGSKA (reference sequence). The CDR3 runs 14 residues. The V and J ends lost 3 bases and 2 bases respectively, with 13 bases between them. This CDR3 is CSASLRQANTEAFF. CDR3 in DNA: TGCAGTGCTAGTCTAAGGCAGGCAAACACTGAAGCTTTCTTT.

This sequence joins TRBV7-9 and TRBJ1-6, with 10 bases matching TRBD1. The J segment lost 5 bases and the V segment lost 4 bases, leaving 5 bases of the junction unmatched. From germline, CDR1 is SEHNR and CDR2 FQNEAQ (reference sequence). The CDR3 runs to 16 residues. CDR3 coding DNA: TGTGCCAGCAGCTGGACAGGGGGTGAAAATAATTCACCCCTCCACTTT. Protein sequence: CASSWTGGENNSPLHF.

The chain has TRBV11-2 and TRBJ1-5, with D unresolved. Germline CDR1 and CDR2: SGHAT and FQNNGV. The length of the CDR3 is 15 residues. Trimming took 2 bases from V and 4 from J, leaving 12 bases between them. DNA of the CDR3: TGTGCCAGCAGCTTATTCGGGTCCCTAAATCAGCCCCAGCATTTT. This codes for CASSLFGSLNQPQHF.

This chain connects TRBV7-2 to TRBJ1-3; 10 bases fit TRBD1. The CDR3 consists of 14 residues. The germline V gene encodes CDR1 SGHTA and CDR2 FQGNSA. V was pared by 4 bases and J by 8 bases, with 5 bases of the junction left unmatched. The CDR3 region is CASSSTGGADTIYF. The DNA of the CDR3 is TGTGCCAGCAGCTCGACAGGGGGCGCGGACACCATATATTTT.

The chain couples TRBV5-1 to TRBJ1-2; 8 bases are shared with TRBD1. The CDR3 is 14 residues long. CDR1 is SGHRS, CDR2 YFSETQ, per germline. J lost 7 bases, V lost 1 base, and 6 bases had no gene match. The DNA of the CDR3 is TGCGCCAGCAGCTTGACACAGGGGGAGGGTGGCTACACCTTC. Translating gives CASSLTQGEGGYTF.

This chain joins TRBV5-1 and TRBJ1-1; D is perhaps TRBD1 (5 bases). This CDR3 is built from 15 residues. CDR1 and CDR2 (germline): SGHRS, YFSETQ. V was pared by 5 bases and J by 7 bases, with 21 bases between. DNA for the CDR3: TGCGCCAGCAGTCCGGAAAATAGGGGATCAGGTGAAGCTTTCTTT. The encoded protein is CASSPENRGSGEAFF. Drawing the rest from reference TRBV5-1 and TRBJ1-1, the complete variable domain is KAGVTQTPRYLIKTRGQQVTLSCSPISGHRSVSWYQQTPGQGLQFLFEYFSETQRNKGNFPGRFSGRQFSNSRSEMNVSTLELGDSALYLCASSPENRGSGEAFFGQGTRLTVV.

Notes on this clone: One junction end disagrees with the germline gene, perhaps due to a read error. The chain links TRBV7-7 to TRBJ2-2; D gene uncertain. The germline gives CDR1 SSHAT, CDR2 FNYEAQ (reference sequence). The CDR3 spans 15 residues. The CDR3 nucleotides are TGTGCTAGCAGCTTAGGCGGCCCCTACACCGGGGAGCTGTTTTTT. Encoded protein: CASSLGGPYTGELFF.

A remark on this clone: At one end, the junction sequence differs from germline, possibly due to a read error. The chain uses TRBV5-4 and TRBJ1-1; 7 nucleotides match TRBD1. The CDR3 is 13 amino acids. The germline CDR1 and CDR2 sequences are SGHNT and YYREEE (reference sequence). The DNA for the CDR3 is TGTGCCAGCAGCCAACAGGGGAACACTAAAGCTTTCTTT. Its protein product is CASSQQGNTKAFF. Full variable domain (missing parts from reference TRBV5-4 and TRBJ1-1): ETGVTQSPTHLIKTRGQQVTLRCSSQSGHNTVSWYQQALGQGPQFIFQYYREEENGRGNFPPRFSGLQFPNYSSELNVNALELDDSALYLCASSQQGNTKAFFGQGTRLTVV.

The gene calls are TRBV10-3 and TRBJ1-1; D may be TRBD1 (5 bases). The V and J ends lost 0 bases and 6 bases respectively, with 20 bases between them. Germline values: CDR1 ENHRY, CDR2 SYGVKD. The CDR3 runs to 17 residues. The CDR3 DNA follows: TGTGCCATCAGTGAGTCGACTCCTGGCAGCTTAGGGGCTGAAGCTTTCTTT. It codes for CAISESTPGSLGAEAFF.

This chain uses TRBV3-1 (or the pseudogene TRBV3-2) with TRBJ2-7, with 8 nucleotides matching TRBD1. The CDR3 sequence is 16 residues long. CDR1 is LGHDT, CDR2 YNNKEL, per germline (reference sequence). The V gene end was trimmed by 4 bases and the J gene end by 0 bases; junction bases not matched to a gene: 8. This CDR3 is CASSPDRGFSSYEQYF. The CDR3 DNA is TGTGCCAGCAGCCCCGACAGGGGCTTTAGCTCCTACGAGCAGTACTTC.

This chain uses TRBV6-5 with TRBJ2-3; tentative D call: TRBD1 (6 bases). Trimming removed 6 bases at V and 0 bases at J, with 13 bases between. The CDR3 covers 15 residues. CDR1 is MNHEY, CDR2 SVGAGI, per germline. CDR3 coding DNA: TGTGCCAGCAGCCTGGGACATCCTAGCACAGATACGCAGTATTTT. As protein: CASSLGHPSTDTQYF.

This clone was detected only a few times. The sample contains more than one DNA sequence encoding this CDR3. The CDR3 is CASSLGDYGYTF. The DNA of the CDR3 is TGCGCCAGCAGCTTGGGAGACTATGGCTACACCTTC. The V gene is TRBV5-1, the J gene TRBJ1-2; D is unresolved. The CDR3 has 12 amino acids. The germline gives CDR1 SGHRS, CDR2 YFSETQ. Between the trimmed V and J ends, which lost 0 bases and 3 bases, there was a span of 3 bases.

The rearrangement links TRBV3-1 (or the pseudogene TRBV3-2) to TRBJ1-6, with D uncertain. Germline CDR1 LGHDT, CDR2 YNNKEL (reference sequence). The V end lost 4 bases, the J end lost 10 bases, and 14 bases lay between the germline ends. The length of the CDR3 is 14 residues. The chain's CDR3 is CASSPRYGESPLHF. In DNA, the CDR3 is TGTGCCAGCAGCCCGCGATACGGTGAATCACCCCTCCACTTT.

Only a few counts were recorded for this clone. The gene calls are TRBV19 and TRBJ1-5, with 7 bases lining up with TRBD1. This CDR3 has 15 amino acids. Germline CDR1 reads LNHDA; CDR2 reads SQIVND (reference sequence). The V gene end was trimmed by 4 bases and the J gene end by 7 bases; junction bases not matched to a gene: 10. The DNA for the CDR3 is TGTGCCAGTAGTAAGGTAGGGGGCGCCGGGCAGCCCCAGCATTTT. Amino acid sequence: CASSKVGGAGQPQHF.

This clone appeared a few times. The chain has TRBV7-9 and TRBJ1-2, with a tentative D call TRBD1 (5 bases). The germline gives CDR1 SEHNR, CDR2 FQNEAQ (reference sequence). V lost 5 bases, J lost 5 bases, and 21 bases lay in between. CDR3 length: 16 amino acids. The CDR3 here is CASSLRQGRGEYGYTF. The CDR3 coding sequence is TGTGCCAGCAGCCTCCGTCAGGGTAGGGGTGAATATGGCTACACCTTC. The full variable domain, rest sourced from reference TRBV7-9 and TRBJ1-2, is DTGVSQNPRHKITKRGQNVTFRCDPISEHNRLYWYRQTLGQGPEFLTYFQNEAQLEKSRLLSDRFSAERPKGSFSTLEIQRTEQGDSAMYLCASSLRQGRGEYGYTFGSGTRLTVV.